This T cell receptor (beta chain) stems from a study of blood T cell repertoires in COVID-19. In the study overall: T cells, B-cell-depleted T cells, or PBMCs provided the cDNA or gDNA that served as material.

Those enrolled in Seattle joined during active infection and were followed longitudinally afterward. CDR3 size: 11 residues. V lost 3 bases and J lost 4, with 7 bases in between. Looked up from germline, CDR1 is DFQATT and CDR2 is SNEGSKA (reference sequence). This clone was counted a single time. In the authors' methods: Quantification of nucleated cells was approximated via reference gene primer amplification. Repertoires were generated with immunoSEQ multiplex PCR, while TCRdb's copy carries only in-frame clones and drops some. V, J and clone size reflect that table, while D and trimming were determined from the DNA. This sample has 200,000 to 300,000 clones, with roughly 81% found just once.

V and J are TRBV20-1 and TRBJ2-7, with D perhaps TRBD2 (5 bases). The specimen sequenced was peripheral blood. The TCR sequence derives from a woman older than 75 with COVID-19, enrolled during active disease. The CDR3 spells CSASGEYEQYF. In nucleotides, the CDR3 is TGCAGTGCTAGTGGGGAGTACGAGCAGTACTTC.